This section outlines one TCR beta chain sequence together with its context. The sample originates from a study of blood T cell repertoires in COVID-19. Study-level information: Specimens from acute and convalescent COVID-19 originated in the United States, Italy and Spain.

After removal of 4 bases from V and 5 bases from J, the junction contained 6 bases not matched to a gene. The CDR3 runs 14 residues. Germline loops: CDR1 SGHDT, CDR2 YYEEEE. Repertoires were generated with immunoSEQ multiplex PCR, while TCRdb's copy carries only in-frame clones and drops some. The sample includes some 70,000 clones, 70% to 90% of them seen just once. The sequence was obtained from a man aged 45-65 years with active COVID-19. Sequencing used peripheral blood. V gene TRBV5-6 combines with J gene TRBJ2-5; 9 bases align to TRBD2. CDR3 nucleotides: TGTGCCAGCAGCGTTAGCGGGAGAGGGGAGACCCAGTACTTC. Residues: CASSVSGRGETQYF.